This T cell receptor beta chain was profiled in a study of blood T cell repertoires in COVID-19. About the study: Acute and convalescent COVID-19 samples came from the United States, Italy and Spain. T cells, B-cell-depleted T cells, or PBMCs provided the cDNA or gDNA that served as material.

As processed by the authors: Amplifying reference gene primers gave estimates of nucleated cell counts. TCRdb's copy holds only in-frame clones and misses some; the assay was immunoSEQ multiplex PCR. From that table come the V and J calls and clone size; the DNA was used to work out D and trimming. The sample includes 70,000 to 90,000 clones, about nine tenths of them seen just once. CDR1 and CDR2 (germline): SNHLY, FYNNEI. The J segment lost 3 bases and the V segment lost 8 bases, leaving 3 bases of the junction unmatched. This CDR3 is built from 13 residues. The sample consisted of peripheral blood. The sequence was collected from a human donor in a cohort sampled during active COVID-19. V is TRBV2 and J is TRBJ1-5, with TRBD1 matching 8 bases. The CDR3 sequence is CASRTGFNQPQHF. DNA of the CDR3: TGTGCCAGCCGGACAGGGTTCAATCAGCCCCAGCATTTT.